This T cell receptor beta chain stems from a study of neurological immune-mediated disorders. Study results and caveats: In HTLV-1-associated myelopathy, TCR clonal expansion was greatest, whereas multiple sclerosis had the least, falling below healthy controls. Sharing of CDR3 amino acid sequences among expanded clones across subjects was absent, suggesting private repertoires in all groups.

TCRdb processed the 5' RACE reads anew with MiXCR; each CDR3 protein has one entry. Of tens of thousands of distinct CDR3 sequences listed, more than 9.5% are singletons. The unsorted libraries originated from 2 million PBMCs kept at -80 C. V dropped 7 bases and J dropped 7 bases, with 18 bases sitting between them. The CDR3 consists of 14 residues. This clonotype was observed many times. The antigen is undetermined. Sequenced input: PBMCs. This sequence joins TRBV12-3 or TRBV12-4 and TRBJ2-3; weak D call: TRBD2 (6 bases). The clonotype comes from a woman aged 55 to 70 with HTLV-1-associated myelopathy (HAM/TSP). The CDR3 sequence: CASTPGGSGHTQYF. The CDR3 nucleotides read TGTGCCAGCACCCCCGGGGGTTCCGGGCATACGCAGTATTTT.